This TCR beta chain was identified in a study of T cell responses to AZD1222 COVID-19 vaccine. Overall study context: Recipients boosted at about 4 weeks or about 12 weeks are pooled.

Comments on this clone: The antigen is unknown.

Method: immunoSEQ multiplex PCR; TCRdb's copy keeps in-frame clones and lacks some. The data show approximately 150,000 clones, roughly 92% seen once. Study-level points and caveats: Repertoire collection took place solely once the T cell response had peaked. A mostly white British donor set with more females was recruited, and clonal diversity was possibly underestimated.

This TCR was sampled from an adult in good health. This specimen consisted of peripheral blood, obtained on day 0 of AZD1222 vaccination.

The CDR3 coding sequence is TGTGCCACCAGCAGAGGGCTGGGGCCTCAGGAGACCCAGTACTTC. Translated: CATSRGLGPQETQYF. The V and J genes are TRBV15 and TRBJ2-5, with D maybe TRBD1 (5 bases). CDR1 LNHNV and CDR2 YYDKDF come from the germline V gene (reference sequence). Between the trimmed V and J ends, which lost 1 base and 5 bases, there was a span of 14 bases. CDR3 size: 15 residues.